The next 21 T cell receptor beta chains were all read from a single sample in a study of T-cell reconstitution after alpha-beta-depleted transplantation in children. During its preparation, the TCRbeta library received unique molecular identifiers. One entry per CDR3 protein results from TCRdb running MiXCR on the PCR reads. The sample has around 240,000 distinct CDR3 sequences; about 9.6% are singletons. This material consisted of PBMCs from the stem cell graft donor, taken from the stem cell graft. These receptor sequences come from a human donor who donated a stem cell graft to a child with SCID.

This clonotype appeared a few times. The gene calls are TRBV29-1 and TRBJ1-2; D remains unclear. The V gene's germline CDR1 is SQVTM and CDR2 ANQGSEA. This CDR3 is 16 amino acids long. V was clipped by 5 bases and J by 2 bases, with 21 bases between them. CDR3 protein: CSVFGSRPRSNYGYTF. The CDR3, as DNA: TGCAGCGTTTTCGGGTCACGTCCCCGGAGCAACTATGGCTACACCTTC.

This clonotype was seen many times. The rearrangement joins TRBV5-1 to TRBJ1-2, with D perhaps TRBD1 (6 bases). The germline gives CDR1 SGHRS, CDR2 YFSETQ. The length of the CDR3 is 13 residues. V was trimmed by 3 bases and J by 4 bases, leaving 10 bases between them. The CDR3 here is CASSSTGGYGYTF. The CDR3 region has the DNA TGCGCCAGCAGCTCGACAGGCGGCTATGGCTACACCTTC.

The chain joins TRBV3-1 to TRBJ1-5; D unresolved. Germline V gene sequence: CDR1 LGHDT, CDR2 YNNKEL (reference sequence). The CDR3 runs 13 residues. V lost 11 bases, J lost 3 bases, and 14 bases lay in between. The chain's CDR3 is CASSKRVNQPQHF. The CDR3 DNA is TGTGCCTCCTCCAAGCGGGTCAATCAGCCCCAGCATTTT.

There are a few counts of this clonotype. The rearrangement joins TRBV5-1 to TRBJ2-1, with 10 bases aligning to TRBD2. Germline CDR1 and CDR2: SGHRS and YFSETQ. The V segment lost 3 bases and the J segment 5 bases; nucleotides outside the gene matches: 11. The CDR3 contains 17 residues. The CDR3 spells CASSSGLASGGDNEQFF. Written as DNA, the CDR3 is TGCGCCAGCAGCTCAGGACTGGCCAGCGGGGGGGACAATGAGCAGTTCTTC.

This clonotype occurred many times. The chain combines TRBV5-8 with TRBJ2-7; no definite D call. The CDR3 is made up of 11 amino acids. Deletions cut 4 bases from V and 2 bases from J, with 4 bases between. Germline CDR1 and CDR2: SGHTS and YDEGEE. The DNA of the CDR3 is TGTGCCAGCAGCAACACCTACGAGCAGTACTTC. As protein: CASSNTYEQYF.

Many counts were recorded for this clonotype. The chain has TRBV20-1 and TRBJ1-1; D gene uncertain. Trimming cost V 5 bases and J 3 bases, with 13 bases left between them. The CDR3 extends over 13 amino acids. Germline-derived CDR1 and CDR2 are DFQATT and SNEGSKA (reference sequence). The CDR3 here is CSAPTPGHTEAFF. DNA for the CDR3: TGCAGTGCTCCGACCCCGGGCCACACTGAAGCTTTCTTT.

In this sample, this clonotype turned up many times. This rearrangement joins TRBV5-1 to TRBJ1-2, with 8 positions matching TRBD1. The CDR3 extends over 14 amino acids. Germline V gene lookup returns CDR1 SGHRS and CDR2 YFSETQ. Germline trimming cut 4 bases from V and 4 bases from J; bases unmatched to any gene: 6. CDR3 sequence: CASSTQGAGYGYTF. The CDR3 DNA reads as TGCGCCAGCAGCACCCAGGGGGCAGGCTATGGCTACACCTTC.

This clonotype was seen ten or more times. The junction departs from the called germline gene at one end, perhaps through a read error. CDR3 loop: CASSAVYGHTF. The CDR3 nucleotides are TGTGCCAGCAGTGCAGTCTATGGCCACACCTTC. V usage is TRBV2 and J usage is TRBJ1-2, with D uncertain. The germline V gene encodes CDR1 SNHLY and CDR2 FYNNEI. CDR3 size: 11 residues.

This clonotype was detected many times. This chain joins TRBV5-1 and TRBJ1-2, with TRBD1 matching over 7 bases. This CDR3 has 13 residues. The V gene end was trimmed by 2 bases and the J gene end by 3 bases; junction bases not matched to a gene: 1. Germline V gene sequence: CDR1 SGHRS, CDR2 YFSETQ. The CDR3 DNA follows: TGCGCCAGCAGCTTCGGACAGGACTATGGCTACACCTTC. Its protein product is CASSFGQDYGYTF.

This clonotype was counted at least ten times. This CDR3 reads CASSPGGQVPYEQYF. CDR3 in DNA: TGTGCCAGCAGCCCCGGGGGACAGGTACCCTACGAGCAGTACTTC. This chain connects TRBV7-8 to TRBJ2-7; TRBD1 agrees at 8 bases. The CDR3 runs to 15 residues. The V gene's germline CDR1 is SGHVS and CDR2 FQNEAQ. J gave up 2 bases and V 5 bases, and 8 bases lay outside the gene matches.

This chain joins TRBV5-1 and TRBJ2-1; D may match TRBD1 or TRBD2 (5 bases each). Trimming left V 4 bases short and J 8 bases short, with 16 bases between. CDR1 and CDR2 (germline): SGHRS, YFSETQ. This CDR3 region has 14 residues. The CDR3 nucleotides read TGCGCCAGCAGCCCCGGTGAGGGGTGGGATGAGCAGTTCTTC. This codes for CASSPGEGWDEQFF.

At least ten counts were recorded for this clonotype. The chain has TRBV6-1 and TRBJ1-6, with TRBD1 matching 10 bases. CDR1 and CDR2 (germline): MNHNS, SASEGT. The CDR3 totals 14 residues. J gave up 9 bases and V 4 bases, and 3 bases lay outside the gene matches. The CDR3: CASSATGGGSPLHF. As DNA, the CDR3 is TGTGCCAGCAGTGCGACAGGGGGCGGTTCACCCCTCCACTTT.

The table lists this clonotype with many counts. The CDR3 protein is CASSRRGINQPQHF. In nucleotides, the CDR3 is TGTGCCAGCAGTCGCAGGGGAATTAACCAGCCCCAGCATTTT. The rearrangement joins TRBV2 to TRBJ1-5; a weak D match, TRBD1 (6 bases). With 5 bases removed from V and 7 bases from J, the gap between germline ends came to 15 bases. The V gene's germline CDR1 is SNHLY and CDR2 FYNNEI. CDR3 length: 14 amino acids.

The table lists this clonotype with many counts. The chain links TRBV20-1 to TRBJ2-2; TRBD1 agrees at 11 bases. With V trimmed by 6 bases and J by 5 bases, 5 bases remained unmatched. CDR1 is DFQATT, CDR2 SNEGSKA, per germline (reference sequence). This CDR3 has 14 residues. In nucleotides, the CDR3 is TGCAGTGCCTTGGACAGGGGGCGTACCGGGGAGCTGTTTTTT. It codes for CSALDRGRTGELFF.

This clonotype was counted ten times or more. The chain carries TRBV5-1 and TRBJ2-3; 8 nucleotides align to TRBD1. The germline V gene has CDR1 SGHRS and CDR2 YFSETQ. This CDR3 spans 15 amino acids. V was pared by 4 bases and J by 4 bases, with 8 bases of the junction left unmatched. The CDR3 protein is CASSRGVTGADTQYF. Here the CDR3 DNA reads TGCGCCAGCAGCAGGGGCGTGACAGGGGCAGATACGCAGTATTTT.

This clonotype was detected ten times or more. The chain combines TRBV5-1 with TRBJ1-2; possible D gene TRBD1, 6 bases. Trimming removed 4 bases from V and 6 bases from J, with 19 bases in between. The CDR3 is 15 residues long. The germline CDR1 and CDR2 sequences are SGHRS and YFSETQ. This CDR3 reads CASSPADRVSDGYTF. Written as DNA, the CDR3 is TGCGCCAGCAGCCCCGCGGACAGAGTTAGTGATGGCTACACCTTC.

The sample holds many counts of this clonotype. This chain links TRBV12-3 or TRBV12-4 with TRBJ1-1; 7 bases are shared with TRBD1. V shed 7 bases, J shed 0 bases, and the junction held 17 bases outside the gene matches. This CDR3 is 18 amino acids long. In DNA form, the CDR3 reads TGTGCCAGCAAGTCGCCACGGAGGGGGCTCCTTTTGAACACTGAAGCTTTCTTT. This translates into CASKSPRRGLLLNTEAFF.

This clonotype has just a few counts. CDR3 in DNA: TGTGCCATCAGCCCCGAGGACACCGTCTACGAGCAGTACTTC. Translation: CAISPEDTVYEQYF. This chain links TRBV10-3 with TRBJ2-7, with D maybe TRBD1 (5 bases). The CDR3 has 14 amino acids. Trimming shortened V by 6 bases and J by 3 bases, and 15 bases separated the two germline ends. Germline values: CDR1 ENHRY, CDR2 SYGVKD.

This clonotype was found many times. The chain employs TRBV12-3 or TRBV12-4 and TRBJ2-3; D remains unclear. Deletions cut 7 bases from V and 3 bases from J, with 8 bases between. The CDR3 loop spans 12 amino acids. The CDR3 is CASTYVTDTQYF. Written as DNA, the CDR3 is TGTGCCAGCACCTATGTGACAGATACGCAGTATTTT.

There are many counts of this clonotype. The chain couples TRBV7-2 to TRBJ2-2, with D unclear. Germline lookup yields CDR1 SGHTA and CDR2 FQGNSA. The CDR3 runs to 15 residues. V was trimmed by 11 bases and J by 0 bases, leaving 16 bases between them. In nucleotides, the CDR3 is TGTGCCGCTAACCAACAGCCTGCGAACACCGGGGAGCTGTTTTTT. Encoded protein: CAANQQPANTGELFF.

This clonotype was observed many times. V usage is TRBV4-3 and J usage is TRBJ1-2; D is uncertain. The CDR3 has 16 residues. Trimming left V 4 bases short and J 6 bases short, with 21 bases between. Germline lookup yields CDR1 LGHNA and CDR2 YSLEER. CDR3 nucleotides: TGCGCCAGCAGCCCACGGACCGGGCGGAGCCCCCATGGCTACACCTTC. Protein sequence: CASSPRTGRSPHGYTF.